Each of the 17 T cell receptor beta chains below was sequenced from the same sample in a study of cytomegalovirus exposure and HLA in healthy donors. Primers included in the PCR were 60 Vbeta and 13 Jbeta primers. Some clones are missing from TCRdb's copy, which holds only in-frame ones; the method was immunoSEQ multiplex PCR. The sample has under 170,000 clones, 75% to 85% seen once. The sequenced sample consisted of PBMCs. These receptors came from a human donor in good health.

The chain joins TRBV6-6 to TRBJ1-1; 7 nucleotides line up with TRBD1. The ends lost 5 bases at V and 1 base at J; junction bases unmatched: 4. Germline lookup yields CDR1 MNHNY and CDR2 SVGAGI (reference sequence). The CDR3 is 14 residues long. CDR3 DNA: TGTGCCAGCAGTCTTGGGACAGCGAACACTGAAGCTTTCTTT. This translates into CASSLGTANTEAFF.

This clone was seen a handful of times. This chain uses TRBV11-2 with TRBJ2-1; possible D gene TRBD2, 6 bases. V dropped 4 bases and J dropped 3 bases, with 7 bases sitting between them. The CDR3 spans 13 residues. Germline V gene sequence: CDR1 SGHAT, CDR2 FQNNGV. CDR3 bases: TGTGCCAGCAGCTCTAGCGTCTACAATGAGCAGTTCTTC. It codes for CASSSSVYNEQFF.

The rearrangement links TRBV7-2 to TRBJ2-7, with D possibly matching TRBD1 (7 bases). V lost 4 bases to trimming and J lost 5 bases, with 12 bases between them. CDR1 is SGHTA and CDR2 is FQGNSA in the germline V gene. The CDR3 has 13 amino acids. In nucleotides, the CDR3 is TGTGCCAGCAGCTACGCAGGGGGGCACGAGCAGTACTTC. The encoded protein is CASSYAGGHEQYF.

This clone was seen just once. The CDR3 nucleotides read TGTGCCAGCAGTGAACGGGACTCCACCCACCTGGAGCAGTACTTC. The encoded protein is CASSERDSTHLEQYF. The chain uses TRBV6-1 and TRBJ2-7, with D possibly TRBD2 on 6 matching bases. Germline V gene lookup returns CDR1 MNHNS and CDR2 SASEGT. The CDR3 length is 15 residues. Trimming removed 2 bases at V and 7 bases at J, with 18 bases between.

This clone was seen more than once but under ten times. This chain connects TRBV29-1 to TRBJ2-5, with D uncertain. CDR1 and CDR2 from the germline V gene are SQVTM and ANQGSEA. Trimming took 2 bases from V and 0 from J, leaving 7 bases between them. The CDR3 runs 13 residues. The CDR3 is CSVESRYQETQYF. The CDR3 DNA sequence: TGCAGCGTTGAAAGCAGGTACCAAGAGACCCAGTACTTC.

The rearrangement uses TRBV13 and TRBJ2-2; D is ambiguous. In germline, CDR1 is PRHDT, CDR2 FYEKMQ (reference sequence). The germline V and J ends were trimmed by 1 base and 1 base, with 16 bases remaining between them. This CDR3 contains 18 residues. CDR3 region: CASSLVWRGELNTGELFF. DNA of the CDR3: TGTGCCAGCAGCTTAGTTTGGCGAGGAGAGCTGAACACCGGGGAGCTGTTTTTT. The entire variable domain, with the rest obtained from reference TRBV13 and TRBJ2-2, is as follows: AAGVIQSPRHLIKEKRETATLKCYPIPRHDTVYWYQQGPGQDPQFLISFYEKMQSDKGSIPDRFSAQQFSDYHSELNMSSLELGDSALYFCASSLVWRGELNTGELFFGEGSRLTVL.

This chain joins TRBV2 and TRBJ2-3; TRBD1 matches at 10 bases. The CDR3 length is 18 residues. The V and J ends lost 5 bases and 0 bases, in that order; junction bases with no gene match: 11. Per germline, CDR1 SNHLY and CDR2 FYNNEI. CDR3 loop: CASSIRQGAATSTDTQYF. The DNA for the CDR3 is TGTGCCAGCAGTATCCGACAGGGGGCGGCCACAAGCACAGATACGCAGTATTTT.

The rearrangement joins TRBV5-4 to TRBJ2-7, with 12 bases that match TRBD2. Germline CDR1 SGHNT, CDR2 YYREEE (reference sequence). V lost 4 bases and J lost 5; bases outside the gene matches: 10. The CDR3 extends over 16 amino acids. CDR3 nucleotide sequence: TGTGCCAGCAGCCAACCCCGGACTAGCGGGGTCGACGAGCAGTACTTC. This sequence encodes CASSQPRTSGVDEQYF.

This chain links TRBV11-3 with TRBJ2-1; 8 nucleotides align to TRBD1. V was clipped by 5 bases and J by 9 bases; unmatched bases: 12. This CDR3 is built from 15 residues. Germline CDR1 reads SGHNT; CDR2 reads YENEEA. This CDR3 reads CASSQGAGDLGEQFF. The DNA of the CDR3 is TGTGCCAGCAGCCAGGGGGCAGGGGATTTGGGTGAGCAGTTCTTC.

J is TRBJ2-3 and V is TRBV18; 7 nucleotides agree with TRBD1. The CDR3 covers 12 residues. Germline assignment: CDR1 KGHSH and CDR2 LQKENI. V was pared by 10 bases and J by 3 bases, with 4 bases of the junction left unmatched. CDR3 in DNA: TGTGCCACCTCGGGACAGACAGATACGCAGTATTTT. Encoded protein: CATSGQTDTQYF.

This sequence joins TRBV4-1 and TRBJ2-1; TRBD2 matches 8 bases. CDR1 and CDR2 (germline): MGHRA, YSYEKL. After removal of 3 bases from V and 9 bases from J, the junction contained 7 bases not matched to a gene. CDR3 length: 14 residues. The CDR3 DNA follows: TGCGCCAGCAGCCATTGGCTAGCGGGCGGTGAGCAGTTCTTC. This translates into CASSHWLAGGEQFF.

The J gene is TRBJ2-2, the V gene TRBV27, with 8 bases identical to TRBD1. The germline gives CDR1 MNHEY, CDR2 SMNVEV (reference sequence). The CDR3 consists of 14 residues. V was clipped by 8 bases and J by 0 bases; unmatched bases: 2. As DNA, the CDR3 is TGTGCCAGCCGACAGGGGACGAACACCGGGGAGCTGTTTTTT. Encoded protein: CASRQGTNTGELFF.

The V and J genes are TRBV9 and TRBJ1-2, with 9 bases that match TRBD1. The CDR3 is 15 residues long. Germline assignment: CDR1 SGDLS and CDR2 YYNGEE. V lost 1 base and J lost 7; bases outside the gene matches: 8. For the CDR3, the DNA is TGTGCCAGCAGCGTACTTACAGGGGGCGCTTCTGGCTACACCTTC. Residues: CASSVLTGGASGYTF.

The genes are TRBV10-2 and TRBJ2-3; TRBD2 agrees at 7 bases. Germline loops: CDR1 WSHSY, CDR2 SAAADI. Germline trimming cut 3 bases from V and 0 bases from J; bases unmatched to any gene: 6. This CDR3 spans 16 amino acids. The CDR3 nucleotides read TGCGCCAGCAGTGATCAGCGGGGCACTAGCACAGATACGCAGTATTTT. Protein product: CASSDQRGTSTDTQYF.

This clone was recorded a few times. The chain couples TRBV4-1 to TRBJ2-3, with 15 bases matching TRBD2. The V gene's germline CDR1 is MGHRA and CDR2 YSYEKL. After removal of 4 bases from V and 6 bases from J, the junction contained 5 bases not matched to a gene. There are 16 residues in the CDR3. For the CDR3, the DNA is TGCGCCAGCAGCCTAGGACTAGCGGGGGGGCCGGATACGCAGTATTTT. This encodes CASSLGLAGGPDTQYF.

The chain couples TRBV25-1 to TRBJ1-1; the match to TRBD1 covers 7 bases. V lost 8 bases to trimming and J lost 3 bases; unmatched junction nucleotides: 9. The CDR3 totals 14 residues. The germline V gene encodes CDR1 MGHDK and CDR2 SYGVNS. CDR3 in amino acids: CASATGVVDTEAFF. The CDR3 DNA follows: TGTGCCAGCGCCACAGGGGTCGTCGACACTGAAGCTTTCTTT.

This clone has just a few counts. The chain employs TRBV6-6 and TRBJ1-2; maybe TRBD1 (6 bases). Germline assignment: CDR1 MNHNY and CDR2 SVGAGI (reference sequence). The CDR3 is 13 amino acids. V lost 6 bases and J 8 bases, leaving 16 bases between the germline ends. The CDR3 loop is CASSDGGGGGYTF. CDR3 bases: TGTGCCAGCAGCGACGGGGGGGGCGGGGGCTACACCTTC.